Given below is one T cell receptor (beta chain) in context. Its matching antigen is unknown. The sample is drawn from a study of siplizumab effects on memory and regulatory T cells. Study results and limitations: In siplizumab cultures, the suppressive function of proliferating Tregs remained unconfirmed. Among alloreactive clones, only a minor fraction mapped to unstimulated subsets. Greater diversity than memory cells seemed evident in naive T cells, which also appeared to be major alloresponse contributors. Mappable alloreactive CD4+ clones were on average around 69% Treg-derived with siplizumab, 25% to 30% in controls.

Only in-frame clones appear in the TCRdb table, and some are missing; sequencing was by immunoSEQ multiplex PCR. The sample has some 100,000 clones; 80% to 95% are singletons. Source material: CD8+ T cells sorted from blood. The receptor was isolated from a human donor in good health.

The CDR3 DNA reads as TGTGCCAGCTCCGGGGGGACTAGCATAGGCAATGAGCAGTTCTTC. Protein: CASSGGTSIGNEQFF. The chain recombines TRBV7-9 with TRBJ2-1; TRBD2 aligns across 9 bases. CDR3 length: 15 residues. Per germline, CDR1 SEHNR and CDR2 FQNEAQ (reference sequence). Trimming removed 8 bases from V and 6 bases from J; junction bases left unmatched: 11.